Each of the 5 T cell receptor beta chains below was sequenced from the same sample in a study of regulatory T cells in long-lasting Graves disease. The authors built TCR beta libraries using iRepertoire HTBI primers and Arm-PCR of CDR3 regions. TCRdb re-derived calls from the multiplex PCR reads in MiXCR, one entry per CDR3 protein. Here the sample spans more than 300,000 distinct CDR3 sequences, 20% to 25% being singletons. Time point specified: persistent/refractory GD, antithyroid drugs over 5 years with positive TRAb. Isolated PBMC RNA provided the starting material for the TCR library. This material consisted of peripheral blood mononuclear cells (PBMCs), taken when the disease was refractory, from a patient treated with antithyroid drugs. The receptor set was obtained from a woman aged 40 to 49 with Graves disease.

This clonotype was detected ten times or more. This chain joins TRBV15 and TRBJ2-4, with D maybe TRBD1 (6 bases). Trimming removed 0 bases at V and 1 base at J, with 10 bases between. Germline CDR1 and CDR2: LNHNV and YYDKDF (reference sequence). CDR3 length: 16 amino acids. The CDR3 coding sequence is TGTGCCACCAGCAGAGATAGGCAGGGGGCCAAAAACATTCAGTACTTC. Protein product: CATSRDRQGAKNIQYF.

The CDR3 loop reads CASGLANTGELFF. For the CDR3, the DNA is TGCGCCAGCGGACTAGCGAACACCGGGGAGCTGTTTTTT. This chain uses TRBV5-1 with TRBJ2-2, with 7 bases lining up with TRBD2. With 7 bases clipped from V and 0 bases from J, the junction kept 0 bases outside the gene matches. This CDR3 has 13 amino acids. Germline V CDR1 and CDR2: SGHRS, YFSETQ.

This clonotype was detected only a few times. The gene calls are TRBV30 and TRBJ2-7; 10 nucleotides match TRBD1. This CDR3 has 13 amino acids. Germline CDR1 is GTSNPN and CDR2 is SVGIG (reference sequence). The trim removed 5 bases at V and 4 bases at J, leaving 5 bases unmatched. The CDR3 coding sequence is TGTGCCTGGCAGACAGGGGGCGCATACGAGCAGTACTTC. This sequence encodes CAWQTGGAYEQYF.

This clonotype was counted at least ten times. The DNA for the CDR3 is TGCGCCAGCAGCTCGAGGACAGGGACTAACACCGGGGAGCTGTTTTTT. This encodes CASSSRTGTNTGELFF. The gene calls are TRBV5-1 and TRBJ2-2; 8 bases are shared with TRBD1. This CDR3 is 16 amino acids long. J gave up 2 bases and V 3 bases, and 6 bases lay outside the gene matches. Germline V gives CDR1 SGHRS, CDR2 YFSETQ.

This clonotype was counted at least ten times. The V and J genes are TRBV28 and TRBJ2-7; D is unresolved. Trimming left V 7 bases short and J 2 bases short, with 12 bases between. This CDR3 spans 13 amino acids. Germline CDR1 and CDR2: MDHEN and SYDVKM. The CDR3 sequence is CASNPGFTYEQYF. In DNA form, the CDR3 reads TGTGCCAGCAACCCGGGTTTCACCTACGAGCAGTACTTC.